This T cell receptor (beta chain) comes out of a study of blood T cell repertoires in COVID-19. Participants' reported clinical history set cohort assignment. This CDR3 is 14 amino acids long. Germline V gives CDR1 SQVTM, CDR2 ANQGSEA. Trimming removed 4 bases from V and 7 bases from J; junction bases left unmatched: 9. The data were produced by immunoSEQ multiplex PCR, yet TCRdb's version contains in-frame clones alone and is incomplete. The sample records roughly 430,000 clones, roughly 86% being singletons. Sequencing was done on a sample of PBMCs or T cells enriched from blood (not recorded which). V usage is TRBV29-1 and J usage is TRBJ1-4; TRBD1 aligns across 7 bases. This receptor was identified in a middle-aged woman with acute COVID-19. CDR3 nucleotide sequence: TGCAGCGTTGGCGAGGGGCAGGGGGGTGAAAAACTGTTTTTT. Residues: CSVGEGQGGEKLFF.